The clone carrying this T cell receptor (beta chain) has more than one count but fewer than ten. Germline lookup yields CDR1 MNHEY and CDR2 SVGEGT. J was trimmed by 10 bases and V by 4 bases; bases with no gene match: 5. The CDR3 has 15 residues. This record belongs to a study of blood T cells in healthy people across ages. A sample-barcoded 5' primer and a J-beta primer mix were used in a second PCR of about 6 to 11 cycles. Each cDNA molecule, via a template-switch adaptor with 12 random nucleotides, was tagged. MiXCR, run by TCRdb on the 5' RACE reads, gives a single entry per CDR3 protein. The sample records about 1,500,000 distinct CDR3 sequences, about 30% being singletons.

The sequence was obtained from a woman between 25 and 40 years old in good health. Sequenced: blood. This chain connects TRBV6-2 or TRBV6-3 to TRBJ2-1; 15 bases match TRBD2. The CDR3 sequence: CASSLGGTSGREQFF. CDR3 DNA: TGTGCCAGCAGTTTGGGCGGGACTAGCGGGAGGGAGCAGTTCTTC.